The 29 T cell receptor beta chains presented below share a single source sample, sequenced in a study of T-cell memory formation after mild COVID-19. TCRdb fed the 5' RACE reads into MiXCR, producing one record per CDR3 protein. The table includes under 300,000 distinct CDR3 sequences, 18% detected once. Sequenced input: PBMCs or a T cell subset sorted from them (not recorded which). The receptors shown here come from a man younger than 30 who had mild COVID-19 (a few samples of this study predate the infection). Cell type and time point are not known.

With respect to this clonotype: An end of the junction does not agree with germline; a read error may underlie this. The chain couples TRBV7-3 to TRBJ2-7; a weak D match, TRBD2 (6 bases). This CDR3 contains 13 residues. Germline CDR1 is SGHTA and CDR2 is FQGTGA. The CDR3 is CASSLRDSSEQYF. DNA for the CDR3: TGTGCCAGCAGTCTCCGGGACTCCTCCGAGCAGTACTTC.

This clonotype has a count of ten or more. The chain recombines TRBV5-1 with TRBJ2-7; 10 bases map to TRBD2. This CDR3 is 17 amino acids long. The germline CDR1 and CDR2 sequences are SGHRS and YFSETQ. Unmatched junction bases numbered 10, after V lost 4 bases and J lost 0 bases. CDR3 DNA sequence: TGCGCCAGCAGCATAACCTTAGCGGGGGGCAGCTCCTACGAGCAGTACTTC. Amino acid sequence: CASSITLAGGSSYEQYF.

This clonotype was observed a handful of times. The chain recombines TRBV4-3 with TRBJ2-3; TRBD2 matches at 8 bases. Germline assignment: CDR1 LGHNA and CDR2 YSLEER. Trimming removed 5 bases from V and 6 bases from J; junction bases left unmatched: 7. The CDR3 totals 14 residues. The CDR3 protein is CASSWGLEADTQYF. In nucleotides, the CDR3 is TGCGCCAGCAGCTGGGGACTAGAAGCCGATACGCAGTATTTT.

This clonotype was detected ten times or more. The chain recombines TRBV6-5 with TRBJ1-4; D is unclear. Germline V gives CDR1 MNHEY, CDR2 SVGAGI. The germline V and J ends were trimmed by 0 bases and 7 bases, with 9 bases remaining between them. The CDR3 totals 14 residues. The CDR3 here is CASSYSQTREKLFF. The CDR3 nucleotides read TGTGCCAGCAGTTACTCACAGACGCGTGAAAAACTGTTTTTT.

This clonotype occurred a few times. The V call is TRBV7-3, the J call TRBJ2-2; D not certain. Per the germline V gene, CDR1 is SGHTA and CDR2 is FQGTGA. This CDR3 region has 13 residues. Trimming removed 5 bases at V and 7 bases at J, with 11 bases between. CDR3 residues: CASSPRRVGELFF. The CDR3 nucleotides read TGTGCCAGCAGCCCTAGAAGGGTCGGGGAGCTGTTTTTT.

This chain uses TRBV12-3 or TRBV12-4 with TRBJ1-5; D unresolved. V lost 8 bases, J lost 4 bases, and 9 bases lay in between. The length of the CDR3 is 12 residues. The CDR3 loop is CASSGANQPQHF. CDR3 DNA: TGTGCCAGCTCGGGAGCGAATCAGCCCCAGCATTTT.

This clonotype was seen only a few times. CDR3 DNA sequence: TGTGCCAGCAGTTATAGCGGGGGGACGAGCGGGGAGCTGTTTTTT. Translating it yields CASSYSGGTSGELFF. This chain links TRBV6-5 with TRBJ2-2, with TRBD2 matching over 10 bases. The germline CDR1 and CDR2 sequences are MNHEY and SVGAGI. This CDR3 comprises 15 residues. Trimming took 3 bases from V and 7 from J; bases not matched to a gene: 5.

This clonotype was seen a few times. CDR3 region: CASSRRLVSPQHF. The CDR3 region has the DNA TGCGCCAGCAGCCGCCGCCTAGTCTCGCCCCAGCATTTT. The J gene is TRBJ1-5, the V gene TRBV4-3; no firm D call. The CDR3 sequence is 13 residues long. V lost 4 bases and J lost 9, with 13 bases in between. Germline lookup yields CDR1 LGHNA and CDR2 YSLEER.

This clonotype turned up a few times. This chain connects TRBV27 to TRBJ2-1; D remains ambiguous. The germline V and J ends were trimmed by 7 bases and 8 bases, with 18 bases remaining between them. Germline V gene data show CDR1 as MNHEY and CDR2 as SMNVEV (reference sequence). The CDR3 has 14 residues. The CDR3 DNA follows: TGTGCCAGCAAGTTACACCCAAGTATCGATGAGCAGTTCTTC. It is translated as CASKLHPSIDEQFF.

The CDR3 spells CASSGGGSPDTEAFF. Written as DNA, the CDR3 is TGCGCCAGCAGCGGGGGCGGATCTCCCGACACTGAAGCTTTCTTT. The rearrangement joins TRBV5-1 to TRBJ1-1; tentative D call: TRBD1 (6 bases). Germline assignment: CDR1 SGHRS and CDR2 YFSETQ. V was clipped by 4 bases and J by 3 bases, with 16 bases between them. The CDR3 extends over 15 amino acids.

The rearrangement links TRBV5-5 to TRBJ2-7; D ambiguous. The CDR3 is 13 amino acids. Germline loops: CDR1 SGHKS, CDR2 YYEKEE (reference sequence). The CDR3 coding sequence is TGTGCCAGCGGCTTTGGGGTGACCTACGAGCAGTACGTC. This codes for CASGFGVTYEQYV.

The sample holds a few counts of this clonotype. The chain carries TRBV9 and TRBJ1-6, with a weak D call TRBD1 (5 bases). V dropped 4 bases and J dropped 0 bases, with 14 bases sitting between them. This CDR3 has 17 amino acids. Germline lookup yields CDR1 SGDLS and CDR2 YYNGEE. CDR3: CASSSGVLSSYNSPLHF. CDR3 nucleotide sequence: TGTGCCAGCAGCTCGGGGGTCTTGAGCTCCTATAATTCACCCCTCCACTTT.

The V and J genes are TRBV7-2 and TRBJ1-5, with a possible D match to TRBD1 (6 bases). The CDR3 totals 15 residues. Trimming cost V 6 bases and J 7 bases, with 19 bases left between them. In germline, CDR1 is SGHTA, CDR2 FQGNSA. The CDR3 region has the DNA TGTGCCAGCAGGGCAGGGGCGATGTGGTCACAGCCCCAGCATTTT. This codes for CASRAGAMWSQPQHF.

This clonotype showed up just a few times. V gene TRBV7-2 combines with J gene TRBJ2-3; 8 bases agree with TRBD2. This CDR3 spans 15 amino acids. Trimming at V came to 5 bases and at J to 1 base, leaving 5 bases not matched to a gene. Germline CDR1 is SGHTA and CDR2 is FQGNSA. The CDR3, as DNA: TGTGCCAGCAGCCCCCCGACTAGCGGCACAGATACGCAGTATTTT. Its protein is CASSPPTSGTDTQYF. The full variable domain, rest sourced from reference TRBV7-2 and TRBJ2-3, is GAGVSQSPSNKVTEKGKDVELRCDPISGHTALYWYRQSLGQGLEFLIYFQGNSAPDKSGLPSDRFSAERTGGSVSTLTIQRTQQEDSAVYLCASSPPTSGTDTQYFGPGTRLTVL.

V usage is TRBV11-2 and J usage is TRBJ2-1; possibly TRBD1 or TRBD2 for D (6 bases each). The CDR3 runs to 14 residues. Looked up from germline, CDR1 is SGHAT and CDR2 is FQNNGV. V lost 6 bases to trimming and J lost 8 bases, with 17 bases between them. The CDR3 DNA is TGTGCCAGCAGTTCCCGAGTGGGGGGCGATGAGCAGTTCTTC. Protein sequence: CASSSRVGGDEQFF.

This clonotype was detected a few times. This rearrangement joins TRBV28 to TRBJ2-7; a weak D match, TRBD2 (6 bases). The V gene lost 4 bases and the J gene lost 2 bases, with 9 bases spanning the gap. Per germline, CDR1 MDHEN and CDR2 SYDVKM. The CDR3 runs 13 residues. The chain's CDR3 is CASSSGRTYEQYV. The DNA of the CDR3 is TGTGCCAGCAGTTCAGGGAGGACCTACGAGCAGTACGTC.

The CDR3 nucleotides read TGTGCCTGCCGAGCTAGCGGGGGCACCGGGGAGCTGTTTTTT. Residues: CACRASGGTGELFF. The chain links TRBV6-1 to TRBJ2-2; 10 bases map to TRBD2. The V gene's germline CDR1 is MNHNS and CDR2 SASEGT. CDR3 length equals 14 residues. V was clipped by 11 bases and J by 4 bases; unmatched bases: 7.

This clonotype was recorded a few times. As DNA, the CDR3 is TGCGCCAGCAGCGGGACGGCAACCCATCGACCCCTCCACTTT. This gives the protein CASSGTATHRPLHF. The chain recombines TRBV4-1 with TRBJ1-6; TRBD1 is a possible D gene (5 bases). V dropped 5 bases and J dropped 12 bases, with 17 bases sitting between them. CDR3 length: 14 residues. Germline CDR1 reads MGHRA; CDR2 reads YSYEKL.

This clonotype came up a few times. The gene calls are TRBV4-1 and TRBJ2-1, with 8 bases aligning to TRBD2. The germline V gene has CDR1 MGHRA and CDR2 YSYEKL. CDR3 length: 14 amino acids. V lost 5 bases to trimming and J lost 0 bases; unmatched junction nucleotides: 0. DNA of the CDR3: TGCGCCAGCAGCACTAGCGGCTCCTACAATGAGCAGTTCTTC. This encodes CASSTSGSYNEQFF.

The rearrangement joins TRBV12-3 or TRBV12-4 to TRBJ1-6; 7 bases are a match to TRBD1. The CDR3 extends over 15 amino acids. V lost 2 bases and J lost 4; bases outside the gene matches: 2. The CDR3 region is CASSLSGGYNSPLHF. CDR3 sequence (DNA): TGTGCCAGCAGTTTATCAGGGGGTTATAATTCACCCCTCCACTTT.

This clonotype turned up a few times. The chain carries TRBV20-1 and TRBJ1-1; D may be TRBD1 (6 bases). Looked up from germline, CDR1 is DFQATT and CDR2 is SNEGSKA (reference sequence). The CDR3 is made up of 13 amino acids. Trimming removed 6 bases from V and 1 base from J, with 12 bases in between. CDR3 bases: TGCAGTGCCCAGCCGGGGGCGAACACTGAAGCTTTCTTT. It is translated as CSAQPGANTEAFF.

This chain links TRBV12-5 with TRBJ1-3, with 10 nucleotides matching TRBD1. J was trimmed by 4 bases and V by 3 bases; bases with no gene match: 18. This CDR3 is 20 amino acids long. The V gene's germline CDR1 is LGHNT and CDR2 FRNRAP. CDR3 sequence reads: CASGFVVTPGQGQDGNTIYF. CDR3 bases: TGTGCTAGTGGTTTCGTAGTGACTCCGGGACAGGGGCAGGACGGAAACACCATATATTTT.

The rearrangement links TRBV12-3 or TRBV12-4 to TRBJ1-3; no reliable D call. With 9 bases removed from V and 0 bases from J, the gap between germline ends came to 12 bases. The CDR3 covers 14 residues. The CDR3, as DNA: TGTGCCAGTGACCGGGCCCTCTCTGGAAACACCATATATTTT. Protein: CASDRALSGNTIYF.

In this sample, this clonotype turned up many times. The CDR3 loop reads CASKTSGGSNTGELFF. CDR3 in DNA: TGTGCCAGCAAAACTAGCGGGGGATCGAACACCGGGGAGCTGTTTTTT. The chain links TRBV4-2 to TRBJ2-2; the match to TRBD2 covers 11 bases. Per the germline V gene, CDR1 is LGHNA and CDR2 is YNFKEQ. The CDR3 extends over 16 amino acids. V gave up 7 bases and J gave up 0 bases; unmatched junction bases: 4.

The rearrangement links TRBV24-1 to TRBJ2-2; D is undetermined. Germline CDR1 and CDR2: KGHDR and SFDVKD. With 4 bases removed from V and 4 bases from J, the gap between germline ends came to 6 bases. The length of the CDR3 is 13 residues. CDR3 nucleotides: TGTGCCACCAGTGAGCTATTCACCGGGGAGCTGTTTTTT. This translates into CATSELFTGELFF.

The CDR3 region has the DNA TGTGCCAGCAGCCTCCCGATCGGCGCGGGGACAACACCTTTGGCCTATGGCTACACCTTC. This codes for CASSLPIGAGTTPLAYGYTF. The V call is TRBV5-4, the J call TRBJ1-2; perhaps TRBD1 as D (6 bases). CDR3 length equals 20 residues. The germline CDR1 and CDR2 sequences are SGHNT and YYREEE (reference sequence). Trimming left V 4 bases short and J 4 bases short, with 32 bases between.

As DNA, the CDR3 is TGCGCCAGCAGCCCAATGACAGGGGATTATGGCTACACCTTC. Its translation is CASSPMTGDYGYTF. This rearrangement joins TRBV5-1 to TRBJ1-2, with 8 bases identical to TRBD1. CDR3 length equals 14 residues. Germline loops: CDR1 SGHRS, CDR2 YFSETQ. After removal of 4 bases from V and 5 bases from J, the junction contained 7 bases not matched to a gene. Combining the CDR3 with reference TRBV5-1 and TRBJ1-2 gives the whole variable domain KAGVTQTPRYLIKTRGQQVTLSCSPISGHRSVSWYQQTPGQGLQFLFEYFSETQRNKGNFPGRFSGRQFSNSRSEMNVSTLELGDSALYLCASSPMTGDYGYTFGSGTRLTVV.

V and J are TRBV7-9 and TRBJ2-7, with 9 nucleotides matching TRBD1. Germline V gives CDR1 SEHNR, CDR2 FQNEAQ (reference sequence). Trimming cost V 2 bases and J 7 bases; bases outside gene matches: 3. CDR3 size: 13 residues. CDR3: CASSLNRGLEQYV. The CDR3 DNA follows: TGTGCCAGCAGCTTAAACAGGGGGCTGGAGCAGTACGTC.

This chain links TRBV9 with TRBJ2-1, with 13 bases matching TRBD2. The V segment lost 3 bases and the J segment 15 bases; nucleotides outside the gene matches: 9. The CDR3 length is 14 residues. CDR1 is SGDLS and CDR2 is YYNGEE in the germline V gene. The CDR3: CASSARTSGGGLFF. For the CDR3, the DNA is TGTGCCAGCAGCGCCAGGACTAGCGGGGGCGGTCTGTTCTTC.